This TCR beta chain was captured by sequencing in a study of cytomegalovirus exposure and HLA in healthy donors. Whereas donors were nominally healthy upon sampling, unrecorded immune exposures were probable. Researchers ran the PCR with 60 Vbeta and 13 Jbeta primers. TCRdb keeps only in-frame clones here, not all; method: immunoSEQ multiplex PCR. The sample records some 100,000 clones, over 75% being singletons. V lost 1 base to trimming and J lost 2 bases, with 12 bases between them. The CDR3 loop spans 15 amino acids. In germline, CDR1 is MDHEN, CDR2 SYDVKM. Material for sequencing was PBMCs. The receptor comes from a man aged 35 to 55 in good health and CMV-seropositive. The genes are TRBV28 and TRBJ2-7; D is uncertain. The CDR3 loop reads CASSLFTEYTYEQYF. The CDR3 DNA sequence: TGTGCCAGCAGTTTATTCACAGAGTACACCTACGAGCAGTACTTC.